The clone carrying this TCR beta chain was seen a few times. The antigen is not known. A J-beta primer mix and a sample-barcoded 5' primer were used in a second PCR of roughly 6 to 11 cycles. Each CDR3 protein is one row after TCRdb ran MiXCR on the 5' RACE reads. Altogether approximately 900,000 distinct CDR3 sequences are present, 29% being singletons, with the ten largest covering roughly 10%. This entry belongs to a study of blood T cells in healthy people across ages. CDR1 and CDR2 from the germline V gene are SGDLS and YYNGEE. The length of the CDR3 is 16 residues. V was pared by 4 bases and J by 9 bases, with 20 bases between. Study results and caveats: Leaving the PBMCs unsorted stopped any conclusive comparison of naive versus antigen-experienced cells.

These data also featured in a second study, about T cells of mothers and their children. That study reports: A few healthy Caucasian mothers, along with their six children, were the donors.

The sequenced sample was blood. The sequence was obtained from a middle-aged woman in good health. The V gene is TRBV9, the J gene TRBJ1-6, with a possible D match to TRBD1 (6 bases). In DNA, the CDR3 is TGTGCCAGCAGCTCAGCGGAGGGGGTACGTATTTCACCCCTCCACTTT. Amino acids: CASSSAEGVRISPLHF. Full variable domain (remainder filled in from reference TRBV9 and TRBJ1-6): DSGVTQTPKHLITATGQRVTLRCSPRSGDLSVYWYQQSLDQGLQFLIQYYNGEERAKGNILERFSAQQFPDLHSELNLSSLELGDSALYFCASSSAEGVRISPLHFGNGTRLTVT.